This record covers a single TCR beta chain. Its antigen remains unidentified. The table came from immunoSEQ multiplex PCR; TCRdb's copy has only in-frame clones and leaves some out. The table records some 140,000 clones, roughly 93% of them present only once. This entry is derived from a study of T cell responses to AZD1222 COVID-19 vaccine. Whole-study findings and limits: Unmutated variant regions reportedly attract nearly half of all spike-specific TCRs. White British people made up most donors, females outnumbered males, and clonal diversity was possibly underestimated. Only six or seven AZD1222 recipients were seropositive at baseline.

The V gene's germline CDR1 is SGDLS and CDR2 YYNGEE. J gave up 10 bases and V 4 bases, and 9 bases lay outside the gene matches. This CDR3 comprises 14 residues. The chain links TRBV9 to TRBJ2-1, with 9 bases fitting TRBD1. The sample was peripheral blood, taken on day 0 of AZD1222 vaccination. The TCR originated in an adult in good health. The CDR3 loop reads CASSPPGTGREQFF. CDR3 sequence (DNA): TGTGCCAGCAGCCCCCCCGGGACAGGGAGGGAGCAGTTCTTC.